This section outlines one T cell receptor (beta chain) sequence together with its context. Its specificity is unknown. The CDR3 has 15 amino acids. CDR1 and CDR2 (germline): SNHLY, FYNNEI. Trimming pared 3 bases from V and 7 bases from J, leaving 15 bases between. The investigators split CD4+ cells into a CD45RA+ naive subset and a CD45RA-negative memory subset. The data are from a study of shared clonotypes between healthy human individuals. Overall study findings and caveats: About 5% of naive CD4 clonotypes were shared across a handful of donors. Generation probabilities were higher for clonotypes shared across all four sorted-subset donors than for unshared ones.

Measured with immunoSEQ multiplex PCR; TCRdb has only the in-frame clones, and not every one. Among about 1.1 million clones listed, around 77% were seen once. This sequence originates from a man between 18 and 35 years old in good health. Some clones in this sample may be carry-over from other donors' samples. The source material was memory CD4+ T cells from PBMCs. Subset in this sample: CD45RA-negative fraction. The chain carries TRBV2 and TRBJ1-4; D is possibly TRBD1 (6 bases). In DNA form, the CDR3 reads TGTGCCAGCAGTGAGGTGGGGGGGCGTACTGAAAAACTGTTTTTT. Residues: CASSEVGGRTEKLFF. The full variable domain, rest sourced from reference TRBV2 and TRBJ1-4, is EPEVTQTPSHQVTQMGQEVILRCVPISNHLYFYWYRQILGQKVEFLVSFYNNEISEKSEIFDDQFSVERPDGSNFTLKIRSTKLEDSAMYFCASSEVGGRTEKLFFGSGTQLSVL.